What follows describes a single T cell receptor beta chain. Treatment noted: oral pan-JAK inhibitor, 5-10 mg twice daily. This sample was taken from a study of CD8+ T cells in alopecia areata. CDR1 is MGHRA and CDR2 is YSYEKL in the germline V gene. The CDR3 is made up of 16 amino acids. The V and J ends lost 2 bases and 3 bases respectively, with 17 bases between them. The sequencing template was cDNA reverse transcribed from extracted RNA. Sequencing used immunoSEQ multiplex PCR; TCRdb keeps in-frame clones, though not all of them. The sample has around 290,000 clones; 55% to 75% are singletons. Sequencing used CD4+ T cells sorted from blood, obtained at week 24, from a patient treated with tofacitinib. The sequence was obtained from a human donor with alopecia areata. The chain couples TRBV4-1 to TRBJ2-7; D may be TRBD1 (5 bases). The CDR3 region has the DNA TGCGCCAGCAGCCAAATCCCAAGGGGAAAGGGCTACGAGCAGTACTTC. Residues: CASSQIPRGKGYEQYF.